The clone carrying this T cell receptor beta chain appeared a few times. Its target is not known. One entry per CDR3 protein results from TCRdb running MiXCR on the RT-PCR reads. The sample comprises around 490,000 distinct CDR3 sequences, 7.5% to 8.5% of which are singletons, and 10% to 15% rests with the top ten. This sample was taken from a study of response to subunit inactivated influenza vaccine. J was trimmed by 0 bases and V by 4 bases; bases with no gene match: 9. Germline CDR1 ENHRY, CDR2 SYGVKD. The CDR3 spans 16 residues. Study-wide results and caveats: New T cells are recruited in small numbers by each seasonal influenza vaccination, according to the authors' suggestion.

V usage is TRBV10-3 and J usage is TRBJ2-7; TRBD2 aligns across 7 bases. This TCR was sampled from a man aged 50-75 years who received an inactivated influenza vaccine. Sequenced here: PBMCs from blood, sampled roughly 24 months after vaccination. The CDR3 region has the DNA TGTGCCATCAGTGTACTTGAGCGGGACCCCTCCTACGAGCAGTACTTC. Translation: CAISVLERDPSYEQYF.